This TCR beta chain is drawn from a study of blood T cell repertoires in COVID-19. Here immunoSEQ multiplex PCR was the method, and the copy in TCRdb shows in-frame clones only, minus some. The sample lists approximately 200,000 clones; 70% to 90% were seen once. CDR3 length: 12 amino acids. The V end was cut by 9 bases, the J end by 7 bases, with 16 bases between. CDR1 is SNHLY and CDR2 is FYNNEI in the germline V gene. This clonotype was sampled from a woman aged 45 to 65 with acute or convalescent COVID-19. This sequence joins TRBV2 and TRBJ2-7; a weak D match, TRBD1 (6 bases). Sample: peripheral blood. As DNA, the CDR3 is TGTGCCAGTCAACAGGGAGTAATGGAGCAGTACTTC. Residues: CASQQGVMEQYF. The full variable domain, rest sourced from reference TRBV2 and TRBJ2-7, is EPEVTQTPSHQVTQMGQEVILRCVPISNHLYFYWYRQILGQKVEFLVSFYNNEISEKSEIFDDQFSVERPDGSNFTLKIRSTKLEDSAMYFCASQQGVMEQYFGPGTRLTVT.